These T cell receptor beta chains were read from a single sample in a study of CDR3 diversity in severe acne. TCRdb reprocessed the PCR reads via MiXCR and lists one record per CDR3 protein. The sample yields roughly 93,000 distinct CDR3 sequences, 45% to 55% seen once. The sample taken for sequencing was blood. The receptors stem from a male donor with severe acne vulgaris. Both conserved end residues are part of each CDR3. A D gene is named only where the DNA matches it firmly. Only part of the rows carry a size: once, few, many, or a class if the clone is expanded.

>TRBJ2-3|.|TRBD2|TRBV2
CASREEGDTQYF
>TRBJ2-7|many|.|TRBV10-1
CASSERGGWSEQYF
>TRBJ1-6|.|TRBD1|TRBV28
CASSLSRRGNSPLHF
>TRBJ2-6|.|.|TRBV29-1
CSVQKSDSGANVLTF
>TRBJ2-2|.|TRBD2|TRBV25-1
CASREGGTGELFF
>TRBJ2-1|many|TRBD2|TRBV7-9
CASSPSGLTISSYNEQFF
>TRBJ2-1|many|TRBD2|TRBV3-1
CASSWEASGSSNEQFF
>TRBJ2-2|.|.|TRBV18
CASSPAVHTGELFF
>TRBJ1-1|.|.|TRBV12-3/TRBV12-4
CASSPPEFTEAFF
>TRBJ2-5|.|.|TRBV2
CASSDPGDTAGLQETQYF
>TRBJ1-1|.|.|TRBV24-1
CATSDPVRTEAFF
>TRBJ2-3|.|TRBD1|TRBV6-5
CASRDRLGGRDTQYF
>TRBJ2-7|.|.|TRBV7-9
CASSLDPGRYEQYF
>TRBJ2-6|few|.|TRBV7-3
CASRGGRTSSGANVLTF
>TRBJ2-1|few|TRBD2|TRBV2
CARSSGSYNEQFF
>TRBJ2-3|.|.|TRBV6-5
CASSPPRRPGTDTQYF
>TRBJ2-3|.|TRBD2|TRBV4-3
CASSPVAGGTDTQYF
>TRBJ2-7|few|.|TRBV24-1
CASSAGIDEQYF
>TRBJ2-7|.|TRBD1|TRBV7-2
CASSSGTGGSDEQYF
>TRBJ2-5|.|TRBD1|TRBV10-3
CAISAQGIRETQYF
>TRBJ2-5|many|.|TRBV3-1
CASSPTQGEKETQYF
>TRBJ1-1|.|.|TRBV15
CATSSQQGRDTEAFF
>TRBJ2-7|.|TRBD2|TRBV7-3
CASSFYTHRGALYLAAPSFEYF
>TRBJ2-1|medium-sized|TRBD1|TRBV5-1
CASRRTGGGSEQFF
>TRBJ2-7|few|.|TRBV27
CASRPLSGYEQYF
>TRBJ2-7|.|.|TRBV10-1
CASSEGGEGEQYF
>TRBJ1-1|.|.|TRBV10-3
CASSYGMGGQLKNTEAFF
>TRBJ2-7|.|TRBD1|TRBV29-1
CSVTGGSEQYF
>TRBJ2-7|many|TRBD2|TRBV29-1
CSVVASGTYEQYF
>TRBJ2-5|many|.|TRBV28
CASSQETQYF
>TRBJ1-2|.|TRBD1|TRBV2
CASTPGTGTNYGYTF
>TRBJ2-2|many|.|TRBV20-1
CSASFAGTGELFF
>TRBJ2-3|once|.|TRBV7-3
CASSLGQFSTDTQYF
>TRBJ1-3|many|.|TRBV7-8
CASSLLGALSGNTIYF
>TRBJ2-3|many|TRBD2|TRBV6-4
CASSSLAGTDTQYF
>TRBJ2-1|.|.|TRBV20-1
CSASGRDSYNEQFF
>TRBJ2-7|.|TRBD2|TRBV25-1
CASSDWSGSTYERYF
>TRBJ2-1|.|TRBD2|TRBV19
CAIPGGRDEQFF
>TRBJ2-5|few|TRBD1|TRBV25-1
CASSDPLTGGQGWETQYF
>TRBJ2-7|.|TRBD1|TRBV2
CASSVTGNEQYF